This is a list of T cell receptor beta chains from one sample in a study of blood T cell repertoires in COVID-19. Using immunoSEQ multiplex PCR, the repertoire was profiled, and TCRdb retains in-frame clones only, with some absent. This sample has approximately 390,000 clones, with around 87% found just once. The sequenced material came from peripheral blood. These receptor sequences come from a woman in her fifties or sixties with COVID-19, enrolled during active disease. Each CDR3 is given with its conserved first and last residue. Each record gives: D gene, V gene, CDR3 protein. D genes are given only for firm matches.

D: NA; V: TRBV7-9; CDR3: CASSLSGTEAFF
D: NA; V: TRBV9; CDR3: CASSGAGANTGELFF
D: NA; V: TRBV6-5; CDR3: CASSYDPSYSPLHF
D: NA; V: TRBV29-1; CDR3: CSVDVGGRVGYTF
D: TRBD2; V: TRBV6-5; CDR3: CASSYTLAGTTDTQYF
D: TRBD1; V: TRBV6-5; CDR3: CASSSWTGGDYTEAFF
D: TRBD1; V: TRBV6-1; CDR3: CASSEDRGLYGYTF
D: TRBD1; V: TRBV30; CDR3: CAWIHDRASGANVLTF
D: NA; V: TRBV5-1; CDR3: CASSLDRPSTDTQYF
D: TRBD2; V: TRBV18; CDR3: CASSPPNGGNNEQFF
D: NA; V: TRBV11-2; CDR3: CASSPRDDSGLVFF
D: NA; V: TRBV27; CDR3: CASSPLTPRTDSGANVLTF
D: NA; V: TRBV18; CDR3: CASSPRTGIENTIYF
D: TRBD1; V: TRBV7-9; CDR3: CASSTGRGQGAGSPLHF
D: TRBD1; V: TRBV5-4; CDR3: CASSPGQVNTEAFF
D: TRBD1; V: TRBV18; CDR3: CASSSDRGQGTDTQYF
D: NA; V: TRBV11-3; CDR3: CASSLSLGSQAFF
D: NA; V: TRBV7-3; CDR3: CASSGADTGELFF
D: TRBD2; V: TRBV9; CDR3: CASSVGGVGLGDTQYF
D: TRBD1; V: TRBV12-3/TRBV12-4; CDR3: CASRGQGSGPQHF
D: TRBD2; V: TRBV6-5; CDR3: CASYRGGETQYF
D: TRBD1; V: TRBV5-5; CDR3: CATTGGIANEKLFF
D: TRBD2; V: TRBV13; CDR3: CASSLRSGGARETQYF
D: NA; V: TRBV5-6; CDR3: CASSLLSQGQVGNTIYF
D: NA; V: TRBV1; CDR3: CTSSQQGAEETQYF
D: NA; V: TRBV7-3; CDR3: CASSQNVRGGPYNEQFF
D: NA; V: TRBV7-3; CDR3: CASSTGNTGELFF
D: TRBD1; V: TRBV5-1; CDR3: CASSPGTVRIEAFF
D: TRBD2; V: TRBV7-2; CDR3: CASSSAGGRITDTQYF